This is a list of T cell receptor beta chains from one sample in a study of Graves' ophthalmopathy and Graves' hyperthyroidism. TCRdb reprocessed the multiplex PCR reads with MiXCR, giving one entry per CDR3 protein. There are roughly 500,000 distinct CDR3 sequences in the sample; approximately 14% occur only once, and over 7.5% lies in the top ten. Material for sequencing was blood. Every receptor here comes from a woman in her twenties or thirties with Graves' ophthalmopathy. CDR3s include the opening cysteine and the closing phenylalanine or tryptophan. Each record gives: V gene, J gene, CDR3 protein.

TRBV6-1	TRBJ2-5	CASSWDQETQYF
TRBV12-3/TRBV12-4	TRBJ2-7	CASRRSTSGRRLEQYF
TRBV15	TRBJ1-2	CATSRQGVTNYGYTF
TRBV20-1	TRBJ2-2	CSARDGTWETGELFF
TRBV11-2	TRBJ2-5	CASSFHGGETQYF
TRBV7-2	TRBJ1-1	CASRTYRGTEAFF
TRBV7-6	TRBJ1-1	CASSPPAGDYTEAFF
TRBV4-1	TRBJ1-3	CASSQDPTADRPIYF
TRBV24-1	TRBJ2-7	CATSDLGVLTPYYEQYF
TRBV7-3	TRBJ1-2	CASSHGTGDYGYTF
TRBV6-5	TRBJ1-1	CASRDSGGGTEAFF
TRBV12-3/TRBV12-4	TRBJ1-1	CASSLTYGTEAFF
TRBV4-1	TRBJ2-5	CASSPSQFQETQYF
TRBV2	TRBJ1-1	CASSGIRTLNTEAFF
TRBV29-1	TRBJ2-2	CSVVSGQTHTGELFF
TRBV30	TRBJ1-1	CAGTDGRNTEAFF
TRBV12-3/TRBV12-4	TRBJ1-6	CASSLVAGRDSPLHF
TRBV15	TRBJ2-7	CATSTGTGYEQYF
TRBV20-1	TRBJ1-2	CSARDRGLGGYTF
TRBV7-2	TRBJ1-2	CASSSAGTGVGYTF
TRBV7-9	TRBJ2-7	CASTGGQGNEQYF
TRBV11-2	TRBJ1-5	CASSLDLWNQPQHF
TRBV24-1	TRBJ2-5	CATSDTDIWGMETQYF
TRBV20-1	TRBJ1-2	CSARTSGTAYGYTF
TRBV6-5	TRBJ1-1	CASSYRPEAEAFF
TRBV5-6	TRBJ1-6	CASSLANGSPLHF
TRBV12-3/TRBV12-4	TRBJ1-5	CASTPGGFQPQHF
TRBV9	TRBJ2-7	CASSVGPGGRGEQYF
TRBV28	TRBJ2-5	CASSAPGGSETQYF
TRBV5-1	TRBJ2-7	CASRTSIGYEQYF
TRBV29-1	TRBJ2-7	CSVETGRLYEQYF
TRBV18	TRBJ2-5	CASSPLTRVEKETQYF
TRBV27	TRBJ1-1	CASSFGTDAFF
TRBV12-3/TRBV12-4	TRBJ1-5	CASNLGGGGQPQHF